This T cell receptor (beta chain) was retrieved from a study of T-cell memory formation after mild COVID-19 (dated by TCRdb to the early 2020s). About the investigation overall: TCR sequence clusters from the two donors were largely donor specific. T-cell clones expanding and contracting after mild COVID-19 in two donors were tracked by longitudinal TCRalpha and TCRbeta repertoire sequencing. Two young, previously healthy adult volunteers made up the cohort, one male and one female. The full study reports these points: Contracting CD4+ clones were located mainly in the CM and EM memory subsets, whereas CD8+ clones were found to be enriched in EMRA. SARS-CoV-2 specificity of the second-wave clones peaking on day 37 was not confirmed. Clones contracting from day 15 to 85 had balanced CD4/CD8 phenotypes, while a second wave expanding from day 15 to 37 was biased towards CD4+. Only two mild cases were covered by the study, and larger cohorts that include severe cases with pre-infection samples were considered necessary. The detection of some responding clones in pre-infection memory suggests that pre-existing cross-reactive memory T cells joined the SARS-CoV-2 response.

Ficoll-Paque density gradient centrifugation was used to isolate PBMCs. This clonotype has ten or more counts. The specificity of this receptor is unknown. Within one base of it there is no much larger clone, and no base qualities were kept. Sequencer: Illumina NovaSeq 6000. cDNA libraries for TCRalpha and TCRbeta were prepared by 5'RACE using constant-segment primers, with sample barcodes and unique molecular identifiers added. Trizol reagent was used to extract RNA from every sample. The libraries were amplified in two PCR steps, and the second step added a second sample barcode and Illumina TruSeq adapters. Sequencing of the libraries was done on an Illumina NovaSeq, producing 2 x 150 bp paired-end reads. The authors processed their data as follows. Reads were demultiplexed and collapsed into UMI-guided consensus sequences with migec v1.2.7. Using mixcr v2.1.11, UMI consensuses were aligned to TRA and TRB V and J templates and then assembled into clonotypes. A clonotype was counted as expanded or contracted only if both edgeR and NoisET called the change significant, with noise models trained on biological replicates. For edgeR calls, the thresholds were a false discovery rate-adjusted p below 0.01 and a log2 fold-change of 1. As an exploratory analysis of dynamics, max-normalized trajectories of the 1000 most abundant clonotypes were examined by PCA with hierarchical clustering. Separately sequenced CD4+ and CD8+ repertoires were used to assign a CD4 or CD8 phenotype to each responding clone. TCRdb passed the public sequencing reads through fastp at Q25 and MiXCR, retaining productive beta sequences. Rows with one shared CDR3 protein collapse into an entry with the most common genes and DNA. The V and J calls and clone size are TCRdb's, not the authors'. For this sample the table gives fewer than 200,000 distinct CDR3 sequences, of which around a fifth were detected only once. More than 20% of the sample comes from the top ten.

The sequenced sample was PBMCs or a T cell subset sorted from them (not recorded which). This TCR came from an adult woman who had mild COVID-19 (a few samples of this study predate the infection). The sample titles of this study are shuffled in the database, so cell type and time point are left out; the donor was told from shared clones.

The CDR3 has the sequence CSVGLADYNEQFF. The DNA is TGCAGCGTTGGACTAGCGGATTACAATGAGCAGTTCTTC. The rearranged segments are TRBV29-1 and TRBJ2-1, with 9 bases aligning to TRBD2. The CDR3 goes from the cysteine to the phenylalanine over 13 residues. Left in the record is the CDR3 DNA by itself, 39 bases read in frame from the first base. Trimming removed 4 bases from V and 4 bases from J; the gene matches leave 2 bases unexplained. As encoded in the germline V gene, CDR1 is SQVTM while CDR2 is ANQGSEA.